The next 23 T cell receptor beta chains were all read from a single sample in a study of shared clonotypes between healthy human individuals. TCRdb keeps only in-frame clones here, not all; method: immunoSEQ multiplex PCR. The table shows roughly 2,300,000 clones, with around 90% occurring only once. Sequenced: naive CD4+ T cells from PBMCs. As to subset: CD45RA+ positively selected. Receptor source: a man aged 18 to 30 in good health. Some clones in this sample may be carry-over from other donors' samples.

This clone is a singleton in its sample. The chain joins TRBV28 to TRBJ2-7; D possibly uses TRBD1 or TRBD2 (6 bases each). The germline V gene has CDR1 MDHEN and CDR2 SYDVKM. The CDR3 is 15 residues long. Trimming took off 2 bases at V and 2 bases at J, with 13 bases between the two ends. The CDR3 DNA reads TGTGCCAGCAGTTTACCAGAGGGGGGTACCTACGAGCAGTACTTC. As protein: CASSLPEGGTYEQYF.

The chain uses TRBV28 and TRBJ1-5; TRBD1 matches 7 bases. Trimming took 6 bases from V and 6 from J; bases not matched to a gene: 8. Germline V gene lookup returns CDR1 MDHEN and CDR2 SYDVKM. This CDR3 has 14 residues. The CDR3 region has the DNA TGTGCCAGCAGCCCAGGGGGGATGGTTCAGCCCCAGCATTTT. This encodes CASSPGGMVQPQHF.

This sequence joins TRBV7-3 and TRBJ2-7; 11 bases match TRBD2. The V and J ends lost 5 bases and 2 bases, in that order; junction bases with no gene match: 2. CDR3 length equals 14 residues. Germline-derived CDR1 and CDR2 are SGHTA and FQGTGA. The CDR3 reads CASSPGLAAYEQYF. CDR3 nucleotides: TGTGCCAGCAGCCCGGGACTAGCGGCCTACGAGCAGTACTTC.

Worth noting for this clone: The sample holds other DNA sequences that translate to the same CDR3. CDR3 DNA: TGCGCCAGCAGCCGTACCGCAACTAATGAAAAACTGTTTTTT. Translating gives CASSRTATNEKLFF. The chain uses TRBV5-1 and TRBJ1-4; D is unclear. Germline CDR1 and CDR2: SGHRS and YFSETQ. Trimming shortened V by 4 bases and J by 0 bases, and 7 bases separated the two germline ends. The CDR3 is 14 residues long.

The chain links TRBV28 to TRBJ1-1; D gene unclear. Germline values: CDR1 MDHEN, CDR2 SYDVKM. The CDR3 sequence is 14 residues long. V was pared by 6 bases and J by 1 base, with 12 bases between. CDR3 DNA: TGTGCCAGCAGGCGGATCCCAACGAACACTGAAGCTTTCTTT. Translated: CASRRIPTNTEAFF.

The chain couples TRBV10-3 to TRBJ2-7; possibly TRBD2 for D (6 bases). CDR1 and CDR2 (germline): ENHRY, SYGVKD. V lost 5 bases, J lost 3 bases, and 11 bases lay in between. The CDR3 totals 13 residues. CDR3 amino acids: CAISSGGNYEQYF. In nucleotides, the CDR3 is TGTGCCATCAGTTCCGGCGGGAACTACGAGCAGTACTTC.

This rearrangement joins TRBV5-1 to TRBJ2-5; TRBD1 matches at 7 bases. The CDR3 runs to 15 residues. CDR1 is SGHRS and CDR2 is YFSETQ in the germline V gene. Trimming cost V 2 bases and J 0 bases; bases outside gene matches: 4. The CDR3 spells CASSLTGAYQETQYF. In nucleotides, the CDR3 is TGCGCCAGCAGCTTAACAGGGGCGTACCAAGAGACCCAGTACTTC.

The V gene is TRBV9, the J gene TRBJ1-1; D is perhaps TRBD1 (5 bases). The germline V gene encodes CDR1 SGDLS and CDR2 YYNGEE. This CDR3 is 14 amino acids long. Trimming stripped 4 bases from V and 1 base from J, with 11 bases between. The CDR3 reads CASSLDSTNTEAFF. The CDR3, as DNA: TGTGCCAGCAGCTTAGACAGCACGAACACTGAAGCTTTCTTT.

This chain connects TRBV4-1 to TRBJ2-3; possible D gene TRBD1, 5 bases. From germline, CDR1 is MGHRA and CDR2 YSYEKL. The CDR3 is 15 amino acids. The V end lost 0 bases, the J end lost 1 base, and 8 bases lay between the germline ends. The CDR3: CASSQDRARTDTQYF. CDR3 nucleotide sequence: TGCGCCAGCAGCCAAGACAGGGCTCGCACAGATACGCAGTATTTT.

The genes are TRBV5-1 and TRBJ2-1; D is unresolved. V lost 0 bases and J lost 0, with 10 bases in between. Germline lookup yields CDR1 SGHRS and CDR2 YFSETQ. The CDR3 sequence is 16 residues long. This CDR3 reads CASSLATAGSYNEQFF. In nucleotides, the CDR3 is TGCGCCAGCAGCTTGGCCACCGCCGGCTCCTACAATGAGCAGTTCTTC.

This clone was detected a few times. J is TRBJ1-1 and V is TRBV9; 10 nucleotides agree with TRBD1. This CDR3 has 16 amino acids. The V and J ends lost 4 bases and 4 bases, in that order; junction bases with no gene match: 10. Germline CDR1 reads SGDLS; CDR2 reads YYNGEE. CDR3 in amino acids: CASSSGQGEGGTEAFF. DNA of the CDR3: TGTGCCAGCAGCTCCGGACAGGGGGAAGGTGGCACTGAAGCTTTCTTT.

The table lists this clone with a count of one. This sequence joins TRBV27 and TRBJ1-2; a possible D gene is TRBD1 (5 bases). Looked up from germline, CDR1 is MNHEY and CDR2 is SMNVEV (reference sequence). The CDR3 spans 15 residues. Trimming pared 0 bases from V and 4 bases from J, leaving 12 bases between. The CDR3 region is CASSLSLGRIYGYTF. CDR3 nucleotides: TGTGCCAGCAGTTTATCGCTGGGACGGATCTATGGCTACACCTTC.

This clone was counted a single time. The gene calls are TRBV29-1 and TRBJ2-2; D uncertain. This CDR3 is built from 13 residues. V dropped 7 bases and J dropped 4 bases, with 13 bases sitting between them. CDR1 and CDR2 (germline): SQVTM, ANQGSEA. The CDR3 sequence is CSGQEILTGELFF. CDR3 DNA: TGCAGCGGACAAGAAATACTCACCGGGGAGCTGTTTTTT.

The rearrangement joins TRBV6-5 to TRBJ2-2; 9 positions agree with TRBD1. The CDR3 consists of 15 residues. Germline-derived CDR1 and CDR2 are MNHEY and SVGAGI. The V segment lost 6 bases and the J segment 4 bases; nucleotides outside the gene matches: 6. The CDR3 here is CASSPRDRVTGELFF. The CDR3 DNA reads as TGTGCCAGCAGCCCCCGGGACAGGGTCACCGGGGAGCTGTTTTTT.

This chain uses TRBV2 with TRBJ2-3; TRBD2 matches 11 bases. J lost 5 bases, V lost 2 bases, and 3 bases had no gene match. Germline V CDR1 and CDR2: SNHLY, FYNNEI. CDR3 length: 15 residues. As DNA, the CDR3 is TGTGCCAGCAGTGAACTAGCGGGAGGCCAAGATACGCAGTATTTT. This codes for CASSELAGGQDTQYF.

As DNA, the CDR3 is TGCAGTGCTCTACAGGGCGTAGAGCAGTATTTT. Translated: CSALQGVEQYF. The chain combines TRBV20-1 with TRBJ2-3, with D possibly matching TRBD1 (6 bases). V lost 5 bases, J lost 11 bases, and 14 bases lay in between. Germline loops: CDR1 DFQATT, CDR2 SNEGSKA (reference sequence). The CDR3 loop spans 11 amino acids.

This chain joins TRBV27 and TRBJ1-2; the match to TRBD1 covers 7 bases. Germline lookup yields CDR1 MNHEY and CDR2 SMNVEV (reference sequence). The CDR3 contains 14 residues. The trim removed 0 bases at V and 7 bases at J, leaving 5 bases unmatched. The CDR3 region has the DNA TGTGCCAGCAGTTTATCTCGAGGGGGCAGTGGCTACACCTTC. Its protein product is CASSLSRGGSGYTF.

The chain employs TRBV2 and TRBJ2-3; D is uncertain. Germline-derived CDR1 and CDR2 are SNHLY and FYNNEI. V dropped 3 bases and J dropped 2 bases, with 9 bases sitting between them. The CDR3 spans 14 residues. CDR3 sequence (DNA): TGTGCCAGCAGTGAGGTTTACTTCACAGATACGCAGTATTTT. Translating it yields CASSEVYFTDTQYF.

CDR3 sequence (DNA): TGTGCCATCAGTGGGGACCAAGCGGGAGGGCCTCCTAATGAGCAGTTCTTC. Translation: CAISGDQAGGPPNEQFF. This chain links TRBV10-3 with TRBJ2-1, with TRBD2 identical over 10 bases. The V gene end was trimmed by 4 bases and the J gene end by 7 bases; junction bases not matched to a gene: 13. Germline V CDR1 and CDR2: ENHRY, SYGVKD. The CDR3 length is 17 residues.

The rearrangement uses TRBV4-1 and TRBJ2-3; D gene ambiguous. V lost 0 bases, J lost 2 bases, and 12 bases lay in between. The CDR3 consists of 16 residues. Germline V lookup: CDR1 MGHRA, CDR2 YSYEKL. Here the CDR3 reads CASSQDGRPNTDTQYF. In DNA, the CDR3 is TGCGCCAGCAGCCAAGATGGAAGGCCTAACACAGATACGCAGTATTTT.

The chain uses TRBV28 and TRBJ2-7; no firm D call. CDR1 MDHEN and CDR2 SYDVKM come from the germline V gene. The ends were cut back, 5 bases at V and 0 bases at J, with 5 bases in the middle. This CDR3 spans 12 amino acids. CDR3 sequence reads: CASSTSSYEQYF. The CDR3 DNA reads as TGTGCCAGCAGTACCAGCTCCTACGAGCAGTACTTC.

The chain recombines TRBV28 with TRBJ1-3, with TRBD1 matching 8 bases. CDR1 MDHEN and CDR2 SYDVKM come from the germline V gene. This CDR3 comprises 15 residues. V was clipped by 5 bases and J by 4 bases; unmatched bases: 7. The CDR3 sequence is CASSLPQGGGNTIYF. The CDR3 DNA sequence: TGTGCCAGCAGTCTTCCACAGGGGGGCGGAAACACCATATATTTT. The whole variable domain, remainder taken from reference TRBV28 and TRBJ1-3, is DVKVTQSSRYLVKRTGEKVFLECVQDMDHENMFWYRQDPGLGLRLIYFSYDVKMKEKGDIPEGYSVSREKKERFSLILESASTNQTSMYLCASSLPQGGGNTIYFGEGSWLTVV.

CDR3 amino acids: CASGLVSANEQFF. DNA for the CDR3: TGTGCTAGTGGTTTGGTGTCTGCTAATGAGCAGTTCTTC. The V and J genes are TRBV12-5 and TRBJ2-1; D ambiguous. V was clipped by 0 bases and J by 7 bases, with 7 bases between them. CDR1 and CDR2 from the germline V gene are LGHNT and FRNRAP. CDR3 length equals 13 residues.